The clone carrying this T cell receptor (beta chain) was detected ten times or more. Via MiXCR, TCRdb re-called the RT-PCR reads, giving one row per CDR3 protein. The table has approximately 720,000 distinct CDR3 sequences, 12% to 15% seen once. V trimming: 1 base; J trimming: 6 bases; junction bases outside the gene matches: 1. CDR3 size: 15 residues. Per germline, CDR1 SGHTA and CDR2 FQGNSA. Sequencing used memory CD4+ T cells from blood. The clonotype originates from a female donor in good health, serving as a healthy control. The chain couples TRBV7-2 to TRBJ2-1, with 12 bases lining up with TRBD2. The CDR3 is CASSLELAGGNEQFF. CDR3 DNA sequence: TGTGCCAGCAGCTTAGAACTAGCGGGGGGCAATGAGCAGTTCTTC.